The clone carrying this TCR beta chain was seen repeatedly, ten times or more. Its antigen remains unidentified. TCRdb recomputed calls from the RT-PCR reads with MiXCR, one row per CDR3 protein. The sample records 600,000 to 700,000 distinct CDR3 sequences, approximately 14% being singletons. V lost 3 bases and J lost 6, with 9 bases in between. Germline V lookup: CDR1 MDHEN, CDR2 SYDVKM. The CDR3 consists of 14 residues. The data derive from a study of response to subunit inactivated influenza vaccine. Study-wide points: Authors proposed each seasonal influenza vaccination draws in few new T cells.

The material sequenced was PBMCs from blood, taken 14 to 15 days before vaccination. The chain recombines TRBV28 with TRBJ1-6; TRBD1 is a possible D gene (5 bases). The clonotype comes from a man aged 45-65 years who received an inactivated influenza vaccine. CDR3 nucleotides: TGTGCCAGCAGTTTGAGTCAGGGTAATTCACCCCTCCACTTT. Translating gives CASSLSQGNSPLHF.